This TCR beta chain came from a study of cytomegalovirus exposure and HLA in healthy donors. Looking at the study overall: It was reported in a later analysis that the same platform had been used for the 120 or so validation repertoires as for the 550 to 700 first-cohort repertoires.

Clones were sequenced by immunoSEQ multiplex PCR, and TCRdb holds only the in-frame ones, with some missing. The sample lists roughly 82,000 clones, approximately 93% seen once, with over 0.65% in the top ten. Per the germline V gene, CDR1 is MNHEY and CDR2 is SMNVEV (reference sequence). The CDR3 is 11 residues long. The V end lost 10 bases, the J end lost 4 bases, and 11 bases lay between the germline ends. The chain employs TRBV27 and TRBJ2-7; D perhaps matches TRBD1 (5 bases). This sequence was found in a young man in good health and CMV-seronegative. Sequencing was carried out using PBMCs. CDR3 loop: CATRTFYEQYF. The CDR3 nucleotides are TGTGCCACCAGGACATTTTACGAGCAGTACTTC.